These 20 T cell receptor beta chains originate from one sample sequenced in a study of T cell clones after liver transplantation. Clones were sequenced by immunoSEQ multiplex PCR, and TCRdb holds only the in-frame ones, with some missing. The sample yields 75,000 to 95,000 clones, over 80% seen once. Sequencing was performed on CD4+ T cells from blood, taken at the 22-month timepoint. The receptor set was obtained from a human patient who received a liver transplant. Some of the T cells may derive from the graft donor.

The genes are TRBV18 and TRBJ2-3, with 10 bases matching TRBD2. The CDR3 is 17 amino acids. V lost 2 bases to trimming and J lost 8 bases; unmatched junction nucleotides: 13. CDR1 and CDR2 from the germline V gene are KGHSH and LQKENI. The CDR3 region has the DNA TGTGCCAGCTCACCAGGACGGGGACCTAGCGGGAGTTCTACGCAGTATTTT. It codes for CASSPGRGPSGSSTQYF.

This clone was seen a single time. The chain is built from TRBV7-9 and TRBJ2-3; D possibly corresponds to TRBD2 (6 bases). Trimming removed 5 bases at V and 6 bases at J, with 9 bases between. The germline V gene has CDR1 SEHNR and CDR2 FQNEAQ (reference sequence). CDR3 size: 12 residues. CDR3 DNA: TGTGCCAGCAGCACCCGGGGGGATACGCAGTATTTT. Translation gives CASSTRGDTQYF.

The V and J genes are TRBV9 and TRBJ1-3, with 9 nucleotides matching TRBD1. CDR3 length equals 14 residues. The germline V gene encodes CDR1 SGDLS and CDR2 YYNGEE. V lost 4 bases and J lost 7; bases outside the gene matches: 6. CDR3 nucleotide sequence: TGTGCCAGCAGCTACGGGGACAGGGTCAACACCATATATTTT. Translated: CASSYGDRVNTIYF.

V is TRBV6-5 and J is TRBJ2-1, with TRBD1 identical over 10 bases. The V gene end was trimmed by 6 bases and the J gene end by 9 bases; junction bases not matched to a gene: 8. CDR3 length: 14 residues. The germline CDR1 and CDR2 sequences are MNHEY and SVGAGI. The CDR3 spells CASRRQGAASEQFF. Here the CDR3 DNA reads TGTGCCAGCAGAAGACAGGGGGCGGCGAGTGAGCAGTTCTTC.

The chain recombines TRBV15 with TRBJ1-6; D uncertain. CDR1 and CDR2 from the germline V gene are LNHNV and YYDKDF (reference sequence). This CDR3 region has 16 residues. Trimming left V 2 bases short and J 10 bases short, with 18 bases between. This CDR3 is CATSRSTRAGNSPLHF. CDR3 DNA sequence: TGTGCCACCAGCAGAAGCACCCGAGCTGGCAACTCACCCCTCCACTTT. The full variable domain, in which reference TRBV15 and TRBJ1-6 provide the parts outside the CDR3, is DAMVIQNPRYQVTQFGKPVTLSCSQTLNHNVMYWYQQKSSQAPKLLFHYYDKDFNNEADTPDNFQSRRPNTSFCFLDIRSPGLGDTAMYLCATSRSTRAGNSPLHFGNGTRLTVT.

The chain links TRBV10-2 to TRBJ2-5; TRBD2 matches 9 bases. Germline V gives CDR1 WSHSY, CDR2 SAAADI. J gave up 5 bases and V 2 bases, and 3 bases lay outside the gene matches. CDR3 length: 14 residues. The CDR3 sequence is CASSEGGGAETQYF. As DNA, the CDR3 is TGCGCCAGCAGTGAGGGCGGGGGGGCCGAGACCCAGTACTTC.

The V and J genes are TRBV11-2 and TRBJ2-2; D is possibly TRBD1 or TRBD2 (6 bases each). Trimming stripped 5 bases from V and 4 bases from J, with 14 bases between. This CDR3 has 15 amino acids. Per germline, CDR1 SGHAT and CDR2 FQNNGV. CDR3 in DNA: TGTGCCAGCAGCCCCCGTTGGGGGGCCACCGGGGAGCTGTTTTTT. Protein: CASSPRWGATGELFF. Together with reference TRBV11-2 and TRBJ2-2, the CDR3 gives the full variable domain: EAGVAQSPRYKIIEKRQSVAFWCNPISGHATLYWYQQILGQGPKLLIQFQNNGVVDDSQLPKDRFSAERLKGVDSTLKIQPAKLEDSAVYLCASSPRWGATGELFFGEGSRLTVL.

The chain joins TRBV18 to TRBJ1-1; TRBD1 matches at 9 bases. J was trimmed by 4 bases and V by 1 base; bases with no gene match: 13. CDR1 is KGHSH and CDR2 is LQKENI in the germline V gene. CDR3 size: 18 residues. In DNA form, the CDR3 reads TGTGCCAGCTCACCACTTGTACAGGGGGCTTATGGAAGCACTGAAGCTTTCTTT. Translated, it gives CASSPLVQGAYGSTEAFF.

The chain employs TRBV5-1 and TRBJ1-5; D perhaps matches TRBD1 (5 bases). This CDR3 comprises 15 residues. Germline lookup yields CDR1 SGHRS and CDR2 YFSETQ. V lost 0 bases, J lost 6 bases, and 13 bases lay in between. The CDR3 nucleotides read TGCGCCAGCAGCTTGGCAGGGCTCCTAGGTCAGCCCCAGCATTTT. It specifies CASSLAGLLGQPQHF.

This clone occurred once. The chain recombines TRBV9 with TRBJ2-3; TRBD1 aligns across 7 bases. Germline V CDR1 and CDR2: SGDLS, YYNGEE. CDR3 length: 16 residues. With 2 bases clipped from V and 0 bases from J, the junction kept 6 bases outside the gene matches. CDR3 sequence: CASSVRGQLSTDTQYF. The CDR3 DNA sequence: TGTGCCAGCAGCGTCCGGGGACAGCTTAGCACAGATACGCAGTATTTT.

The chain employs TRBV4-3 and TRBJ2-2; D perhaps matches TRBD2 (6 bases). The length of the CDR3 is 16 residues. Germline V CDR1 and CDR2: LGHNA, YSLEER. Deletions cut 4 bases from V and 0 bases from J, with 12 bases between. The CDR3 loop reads CASSRASVANTGELFF. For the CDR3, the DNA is TGCGCCAGCAGCCGAGCTAGCGTAGCGAACACCGGGGAGCTGTTTTTT.

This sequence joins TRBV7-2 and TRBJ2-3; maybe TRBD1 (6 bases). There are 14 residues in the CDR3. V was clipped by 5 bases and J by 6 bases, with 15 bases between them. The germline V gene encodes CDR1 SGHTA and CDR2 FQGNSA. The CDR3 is CASSHRQGTDTQYF. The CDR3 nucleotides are TGTGCCAGCAGCCATAGGCAGGGGACGGATACGCAGTATTTT.

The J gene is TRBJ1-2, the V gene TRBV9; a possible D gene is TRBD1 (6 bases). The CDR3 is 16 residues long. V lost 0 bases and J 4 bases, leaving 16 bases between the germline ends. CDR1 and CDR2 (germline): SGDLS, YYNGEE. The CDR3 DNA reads TGTGCCAGCAGCGTAGCTGGAGGGGGTGCTAGCTATGGCTACACCTTC. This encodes CASSVAGGGASYGYTF.

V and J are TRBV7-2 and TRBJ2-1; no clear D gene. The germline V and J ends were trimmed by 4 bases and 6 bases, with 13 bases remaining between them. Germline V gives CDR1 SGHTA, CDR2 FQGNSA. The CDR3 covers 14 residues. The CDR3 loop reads CASSYRAETNEQFF. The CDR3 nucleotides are TGTGCCAGCAGCTACCGGGCCGAGACCAATGAGCAGTTCTTC.

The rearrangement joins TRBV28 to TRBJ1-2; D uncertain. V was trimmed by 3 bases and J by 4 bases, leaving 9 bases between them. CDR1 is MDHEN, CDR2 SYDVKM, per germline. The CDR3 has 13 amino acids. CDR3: CASSFRAIYGYTF. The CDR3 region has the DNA TGTGCCAGCAGTTTCCGGGCGATCTATGGCTACACCTTC.

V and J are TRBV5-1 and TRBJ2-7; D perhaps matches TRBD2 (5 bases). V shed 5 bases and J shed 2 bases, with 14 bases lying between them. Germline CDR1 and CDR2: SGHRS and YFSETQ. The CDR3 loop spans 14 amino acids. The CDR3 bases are TGCGCCAGCAGGTCTGGTGGGAGAACCTACGAGCAGTACTTC. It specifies CASRSGGRTYEQYF.

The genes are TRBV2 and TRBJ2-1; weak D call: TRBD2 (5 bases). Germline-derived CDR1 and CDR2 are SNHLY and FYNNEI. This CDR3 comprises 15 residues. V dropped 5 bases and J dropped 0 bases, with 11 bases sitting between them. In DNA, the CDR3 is TGTGCCAGCAGTCGACTATCGAGCTCCTACAATGAGCAGTTCTTC. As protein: CASSRLSSSYNEQFF. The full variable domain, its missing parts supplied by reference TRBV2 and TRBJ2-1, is EPEVTQTPSHQVTQMGQEVILRCVPISNHLYFYWYRQILGQKVEFLVSFYNNEISEKSEIFDDQFSVERPDGSNFTLKIRSTKLEDSAMYFCASSRLSSSYNEQFFGPGTRLTVL.

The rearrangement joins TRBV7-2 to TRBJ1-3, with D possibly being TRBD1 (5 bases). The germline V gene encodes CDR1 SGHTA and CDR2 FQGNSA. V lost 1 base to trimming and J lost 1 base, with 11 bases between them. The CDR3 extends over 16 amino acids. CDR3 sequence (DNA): TGTGCCAGCAGCTTAGGGAGGGGCGCGTCTGGAAACACCATATATTTT. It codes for CASSLGRGASGNTIYF.

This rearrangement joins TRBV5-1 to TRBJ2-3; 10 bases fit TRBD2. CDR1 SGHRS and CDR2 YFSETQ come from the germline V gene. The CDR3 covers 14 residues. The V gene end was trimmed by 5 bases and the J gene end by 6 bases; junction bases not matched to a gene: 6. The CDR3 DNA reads TGCGCCAGCAGTTGGTCTAGCGGGGGTGATACGCAGTATTTT. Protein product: CASSWSSGGDTQYF.

The CDR3 loop reads CASSLTGAPNTGELFF. CDR3 nucleotide sequence: TGTGCCAGCAGCTTGACAGGGGCCCCGAACACCGGGGAGCTGTTTTTT. This chain links TRBV7-2 with TRBJ2-2; 8 bases match TRBD1. Trimming cost V 3 bases and J 0 bases; bases outside gene matches: 3. The CDR3 is 16 residues long. CDR1 and CDR2 from the germline V gene are SGHTA and FQGNSA. Full variable domain (remainder filled in from reference TRBV7-2 and TRBJ2-2): GAGVSQSPSNKVTEKGKDVELRCDPISGHTALYWYRQSLGQGLEFLIYFQGNSAPDKSGLPSDRFSAERTGGSVSTLTIQRTQQEDSAVYLCASSLTGAPNTGELFFGEGSRLTVL.